The clone carrying this T cell receptor beta chain appeared a single time. This specimen includes other DNA sequences encoding the same CDR3. The CDR3 extends over 14 amino acids. The germline V gene encodes CDR1 SEHNR and CDR2 FQNEAQ (reference sequence). V lost 4 bases and J lost 4; bases outside the gene matches: 1. Using immunoSEQ multiplex PCR, the repertoire was profiled, and TCRdb retains in-frame clones only, with some absent. The sample lists about 220,000 clones, under 95% occurring once. Among the 120 subjects of the validation cohort, separate from the approximately 700-subject first cohort, were the donors. The sample originates from a study of cytomegalovirus exposure and HLA in healthy donors.

This chain uses TRBV7-9 with TRBJ1-5, with 10 bases matching TRBD1. The receptor comes from a woman between 18 and 29 years old in good health and CMV-seronegative. The sequencing input was PBMCs. The CDR3 spells CASSSGQGNQPQHF. The CDR3 coding sequence is TGTGCCAGCAGCTCGGGACAGGGGAATCAGCCCCAGCATTTT.